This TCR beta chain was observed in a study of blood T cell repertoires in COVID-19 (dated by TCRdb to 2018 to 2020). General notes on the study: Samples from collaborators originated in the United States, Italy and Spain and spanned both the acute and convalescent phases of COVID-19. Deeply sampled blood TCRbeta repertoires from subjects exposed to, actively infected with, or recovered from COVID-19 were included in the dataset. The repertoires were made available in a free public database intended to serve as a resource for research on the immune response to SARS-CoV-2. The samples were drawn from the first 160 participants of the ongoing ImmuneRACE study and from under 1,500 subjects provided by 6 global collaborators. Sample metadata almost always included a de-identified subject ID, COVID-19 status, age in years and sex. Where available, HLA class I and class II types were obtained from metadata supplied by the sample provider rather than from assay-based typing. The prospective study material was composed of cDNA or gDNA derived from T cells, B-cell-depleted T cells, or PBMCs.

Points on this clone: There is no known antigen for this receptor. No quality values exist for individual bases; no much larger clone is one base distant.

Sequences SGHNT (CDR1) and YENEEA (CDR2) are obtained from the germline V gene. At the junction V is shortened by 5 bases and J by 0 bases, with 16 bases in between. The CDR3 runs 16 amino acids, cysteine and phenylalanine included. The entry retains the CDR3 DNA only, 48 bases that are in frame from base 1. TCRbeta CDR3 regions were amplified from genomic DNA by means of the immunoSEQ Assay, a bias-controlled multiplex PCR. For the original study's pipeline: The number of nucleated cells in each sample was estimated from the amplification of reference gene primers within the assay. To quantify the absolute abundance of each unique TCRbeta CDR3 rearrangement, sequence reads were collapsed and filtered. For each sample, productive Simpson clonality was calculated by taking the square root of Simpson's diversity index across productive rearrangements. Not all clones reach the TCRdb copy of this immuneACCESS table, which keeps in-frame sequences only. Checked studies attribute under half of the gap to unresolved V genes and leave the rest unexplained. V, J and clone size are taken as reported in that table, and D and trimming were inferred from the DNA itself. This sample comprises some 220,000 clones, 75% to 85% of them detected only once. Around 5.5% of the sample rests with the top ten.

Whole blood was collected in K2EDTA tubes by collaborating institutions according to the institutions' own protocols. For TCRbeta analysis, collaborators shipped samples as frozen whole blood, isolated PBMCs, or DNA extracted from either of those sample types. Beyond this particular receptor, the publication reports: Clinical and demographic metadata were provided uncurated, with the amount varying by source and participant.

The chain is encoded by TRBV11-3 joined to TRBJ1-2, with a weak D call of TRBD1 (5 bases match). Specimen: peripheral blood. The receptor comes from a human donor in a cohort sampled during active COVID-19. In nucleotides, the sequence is TGTGCCAGCAGCGCATCAACCCGGACACCTAACTATGGCTACACCTTC. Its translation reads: CASSASTRTPNYGYTF.